The sequence of this T cell receptor (beta chain) was determined in a study of shared clonotypes between healthy human individuals. Study background: Participating donors consisted of two women and a few men aged 18 to 49. Per donor, three plates held CD4 naive cells, three held CD4 memory, two held CD8 naive and one held CD8 memory.

Regarding the study as a whole: Naive CD4 clonotype sharing across a few donors was about 5.3%.

Method: immunoSEQ multiplex PCR; TCRdb's copy keeps in-frame clones and lacks some. The sample includes around 2.5 million clones, approximately 93% of them seen just once. The CDR3 is 12 amino acids. Trimming took 6 bases from V and 5 from J; bases not matched to a gene: 1. Germline-derived CDR1 and CDR2 are MNHEY and SVGAGI. A word on this clone: Its specificity is unknown. This sample includes further DNA sequences coding for the same CDR3.

The chain employs TRBV6-5 and TRBJ1-2; TRBD1 matches 9 bases. This receptor was taken from a man aged 18 to 29 in good health. Some clones in this sample may be carry-over from other donors' samples. Sequenced: naive CD4+ T cells from PBMCs. This sample's subset: CD45RA+ positively selected. The CDR3 coding sequence is TGTGCCAGCAGGGGGACAGGGTATGGCTACACCTTC. As protein: CASRGTGYGYTF.